This T cell receptor (beta chain) comes out of a study of cytomegalovirus exposure and HLA in healthy donors. Germline V lookup: CDR1 ENHRY, CDR2 SYGVKD. V trimming: 6 bases; J trimming: 5 bases; junction bases outside the gene matches: 10. The CDR3 loop spans 16 amino acids. In the PCR, 60 Vbeta and 13 Jbeta primers were used. Libraries were prepared by immunoSEQ multiplex PCR; TCRdb keeps only in-frame clonotypes and omits some of them. Here the sample spans around 140,000 clones, approximately 86% being singletons. The rearrangement joins TRBV10-3 to TRBJ2-1; the match to TRBD2 covers 10 bases. The source of this sequence is a woman aged 40 to 50 in good health and CMV-seronegative. Specimen: PBMCs. The CDR3 coding sequence is TGTGCCATCAGGGAACCCAGCGGGAGGGGAAACAATGAGCAGTTCTTC. It encodes CAIREPSGRGNNEQFF.